These T cell receptor beta chains were read from a single sample in a study of neurological immune-mediated disorders. TCRdb processed the 5' RACE reads anew with MiXCR; each CDR3 protein has one entry. The data show around 69,000 distinct CDR3 sequences, 3.4% seen once. The sequenced sample consisted of PBMCs. These TCRs come from a man aged 40-50 years with multiple sclerosis. Both conserved end residues are part of each CDR3. Each record gives: CDR3 protein, CDR3 DNA, D gene, J gene, V gene, clone size. D genes are given only for firm matches. Size is stated for part of the rows, as once, few or many counts, or as a class when the clone is expanded.

CDR3aa: CSASLGANYNEQFF
CDR3nt: TGCAGTGCTAGTCTGGGAGCGAACTACAATGAGCAGTTCTTC
d_gene: NA
j_gene: TRBJ2-1
v_gene: TRBV20-1
abundance: many

CDR3aa: CASSVSGSLYNEQFF
CDR3nt: TGTGCCAGCAGTGTGAGCGGGAGCCTTTACAATGAGCAGTTCTTC
d_gene: TRBD2
j_gene: TRBJ2-1
v_gene: TRBV9
abundance: many

CDR3aa: CATSREASYEQYF
CDR3nt: TGTGCCACCAGCAGAGAAGCTTCCTACGAGCAGTACTTC
d_gene: NA
j_gene: TRBJ2-7
v_gene: TRBV15
abundance: many

CDR3aa: CASSQGAQPSPLHF
CDR3nt: TGTGCCAGCAGCCAAGGGGCACAGCCCTCACCCCTCCACTTT
d_gene: NA
j_gene: TRBJ1-6
v_gene: TRBV3-1
abundance: many

CDR3aa: CASRHQEQGLWAGANVLTF
CDR3nt: TGTGCCAGCAGACACCAAGAACAGGGACTTTGGGCTGGGGCCAACGTCCTGACTTTC
d_gene: NA
j_gene: TRBJ2-6
v_gene: TRBV28
abundance: many

CDR3aa: CASSIDIGLLNEQFF
CDR3nt: TGTGCCAGTAGTATAGATATAGGCCTACTCAATGAGCAGTTCTTC
d_gene: NA
j_gene: TRBJ2-1
v_gene: TRBV19
abundance: NA

CDR3aa: CASSKEFVAGYNIQYF
CDR3nt: TGTGCCAGCAGCAAAGAATTCGTGGCCGGCTATAACATTCAGTACTTC
d_gene: NA
j_gene: TRBJ2-4
v_gene: TRBV21-1
abundance: many

CDR3aa: CSARDFGGAHEQFF
CDR3nt: TGCAGTGCTAGGGACTTCGGAGGGGCTCATGAGCAGTTCTTC
d_gene: NA
j_gene: TRBJ2-1
v_gene: TRBV20-1
abundance: few

CDR3aa: CASSLLGGSYNEQFF
CDR3nt: TGTGCCAGCAGCTTGTTGGGGGGATCCTACAATGAGCAGTTCTTC
d_gene: NA
j_gene: TRBJ2-1
v_gene: TRBV5-6
abundance: many

CDR3aa: CASSYDGRLGTDTQYF
CDR3nt: TGTGCCAGCAGCTATGATGGGAGACTAGGCACAGATACGCAGTATTTT
d_gene: NA
j_gene: TRBJ2-3
v_gene: TRBV9
abundance: many

CDR3aa: CASTPGTPYEQYF
CDR3nt: TGTGCCAGCACCCCGGGAACCCCCTACGAGCAGTACTTC
d_gene: NA
j_gene: TRBJ2-7
v_gene: TRBV6-1
abundance: many

CDR3aa: CASSLEQGSYGYTF
CDR3nt: TGCGCCAGCAGCTTGGAACAGGGAAGTTATGGCTACACCTTC
d_gene: NA
j_gene: TRBJ1-2
v_gene: TRBV5-1
abundance: many

CDR3aa: CASSQAPDREKLFF
CDR3nt: TGCGCCAGCAGCCAAGCCCCCGACCGAGAAAAACTGTTTTTT
d_gene: NA
j_gene: TRBJ1-4
v_gene: TRBV4-1
abundance: many

CDR3aa: CASSEVRGGTEAFF
CDR3nt: TGTGCCAGCAGTGAAGTCAGGGGTGGGACTGAAGCTTTCTTT
d_gene: NA
j_gene: TRBJ1-1
v_gene: TRBV25-1
abundance: many

CDR3aa: CAIRKGTGENEQYF
CDR3nt: TGTGCCATCAGGAAGGGGACAGGGGAGAACGAGCAGTACTTC
d_gene: TRBD1
j_gene: TRBJ2-7
v_gene: TRBV10-3
abundance: many

CDR3aa: CSARATGGRTDTQYF
CDR3nt: TGCAGTGCTAGAGCCACGGGGGGCCGGACAGATACGCAGTATTTT
d_gene: NA
j_gene: TRBJ2-3
v_gene: TRBV20-1
abundance: many

CDR3aa: CASSLVRVSGANVLTF
CDR3nt: TGTGCCAGCAGCTTAGTGAGGGTGTCTGGGGCCAACGTCCTGACTTTC
d_gene: NA
j_gene: TRBJ2-6
v_gene: TRBV7-2
abundance: many

CDR3aa: CASSSEGTSEEQYF
CDR3nt: TGCGCCAGCAGCTCGGAGGGGACAAGCGAAGAGCAGTACTTC
d_gene: NA
j_gene: TRBJ2-7
v_gene: TRBV5-1
abundance: many

CDR3aa: CASSYGLARETQYF
CDR3nt: TGTGCCAGCAGTTACGGACTAGCTAGAGAGACCCAGTACTTC
d_gene: TRBD2
j_gene: TRBJ2-5
v_gene: TRBV6-2/TRBV6-3
abundance: many

CDR3aa: CASSLDNEQFF
CDR3nt: TGTGCCAGCAGCTTAGACAATGAGCAGTTCTTC
d_gene: NA
j_gene: TRBJ2-1
v_gene: TRBV5-1
abundance: many

CDR3aa: CSARDPGTSGGLLYSYEQYF
CDR3nt: TGCAGTGCTAGAGACCCCGGGACTAGCGGGGGACTACTGTACTCCTACGAGCAGTACTTC
d_gene: TRBD2
j_gene: TRBJ2-7
v_gene: TRBV20-1
abundance: many

CDR3aa: CASSDYGTGQEKLFF
CDR3nt: TGTGCCAGCAGTGACTACGGGACAGGGCAAGAAAAACTGTTTTTT
d_gene: TRBD1
j_gene: TRBJ1-4
v_gene: TRBV25-1
abundance: many

CDR3aa: CASSLISGGGTQYF
CDR3nt: TGTGCCAGCAGCTTAATCTCGGGAGGAGGGACCCAGTACTTC
d_gene: TRBD2
j_gene: TRBJ2-5
v_gene: TRBV7-6
abundance: many

CDR3aa: CSARAGGGWEQPQHF
CDR3nt: TGCAGTGCTAGAGCCGGCGGGGGTTGGGAACAGCCCCAGCATTTT
d_gene: NA
j_gene: TRBJ1-5
v_gene: TRBV20-1
abundance: many

CDR3aa: CASSLGAGMTDTQYF
CDR3nt: TGTGCCAGCAGCTTAGGAGCAGGGATGACAGATACGCAGTATTTT
d_gene: NA
j_gene: TRBJ2-3
v_gene: TRBV7-9
abundance: many

CDR3aa: CASSLRQYEQYF
CDR3nt: TGTGCCAGCAGTTTAAGGCAATACGAGCAGTACTTC
d_gene: NA
j_gene: TRBJ2-7
v_gene: TRBV12-3/TRBV12-4
abundance: many

CDR3aa: CSAKRVDSGTEAFF
CDR3nt: TGCAGTGCAAAGCGGGTCGACAGCGGCACTGAAGCTTTCTTT
d_gene: NA
j_gene: TRBJ1-1
v_gene: TRBV20-1
abundance: many

CDR3aa: CAWSGGQSGNTIYF
CDR3nt: TGTGCCTGGAGTGGGGGACAATCTGGAAACACCATATATTTT
d_gene: NA
j_gene: TRBJ1-3
v_gene: TRBV30
abundance: NA

CDR3aa: CATSRDGGTPSYEQYF
CDR3nt: TGTGCCACCAGCAGAGATGGCGGGACTCCTTCCTACGAGCAGTACTTC
d_gene: NA
j_gene: TRBJ2-7
v_gene: TRBV15
abundance: many

CDR3aa: CASSSALASYNEQFF
CDR3nt: TGCGCCAGCAGCTCAGCGCTAGCCTCGTACAATGAGCAGTTCTTC
d_gene: NA
j_gene: TRBJ2-1
v_gene: TRBV5-1
abundance: many

CDR3aa: CASRASGRGDQETQYF
CDR3nt: TGTGCCAGCAGGGCCAGTGGGCGGGGGGACCAAGAGACCCAGTACTTC
d_gene: TRBD2
j_gene: TRBJ2-5
v_gene: TRBV6-1
abundance: many

CDR3aa: CASSYSRGTFYGYTF
CDR3nt: TGTGCCAGCAGCTATTCAAGGGGAACCTTCTATGGCTACACCTTC
d_gene: NA
j_gene: TRBJ1-2
v_gene: TRBV5-5
abundance: many

CDR3aa: CASSSQGLHTYEQYF
CDR3nt: TGTGCCAGCAGTTCACAGGGACTTCATACCTACGAGCAGTACTTC
d_gene: NA
j_gene: TRBJ2-7
v_gene: TRBV7-6
abundance: few

CDR3aa: CASSLMAASYEQYF
CDR3nt: TGTGCCAGCAGCTTAATGGCAGCCTCCTACGAGCAGTACTTC
d_gene: NA
j_gene: TRBJ2-7
v_gene: TRBV7-2
abundance: many

CDR3aa: CASSWGVAGETQYF
CDR3nt: TGCGCCAGCAGCTGGGGGGTAGCAGGGGAGACCCAGTACTTC
d_gene: NA
j_gene: TRBJ2-5
v_gene: TRBV5-1
abundance: many

CDR3aa: CSASPGQLMNTEAFF
CDR3nt: TGCAGTGCTAGTCCGGGACAACTCATGAACACTGAAGCTTTCTTT
d_gene: NA
j_gene: TRBJ1-1
v_gene: TRBV20-1
abundance: many

CDR3aa: CASSRGGGLGADTQYF
CDR3nt: TGCGCCAGCAGCCGGGGCGGGGGTCTTGGAGCAGATACGCAGTATTTT
d_gene: TRBD2
j_gene: TRBJ2-3
v_gene: TRBV5-1
abundance: many

CDR3aa: CASSGDAVVNEQFF
CDR3nt: TGTGCCAGCAGTGGGGACGCAGTGGTAAATGAGCAGTTCTTC
d_gene: NA
j_gene: TRBJ2-1
v_gene: TRBV12-3/TRBV12-4
abundance: many

CDR3aa: CASSRLAGGQNEQFF
CDR3nt: TGTGCCAGCAGCAGACTAGCGGGGGGGCAGAATGAGCAGTTCTTC
d_gene: TRBD2
j_gene: TRBJ2-1
v_gene: TRBV3-1
abundance: many

CDR3aa: CASQTLDRVYEQYF
CDR3nt: TGTGCCAGCCAGACTTTGGACAGGGTCTACGAGCAGTACTTC
d_gene: TRBD1
j_gene: TRBJ2-7
v_gene: TRBV14
abundance: many

CDR3aa: CASSWGHRAEILMNTEAFF
CDR3nt: TGCGCCAGCAGCTGGGGGCACAGGGCGGAAATATTGATGAACACTGAAGCTTTCTTT
d_gene: NA
j_gene: TRBJ1-1
v_gene: TRBV5-1
abundance: many

CDR3aa: CSARAGEGNQPQHF
CDR3nt: TGCAGTGCTAGAGCAGGGGAGGGCAATCAGCCCCAGCATTTT
d_gene: NA
j_gene: TRBJ1-5
v_gene: TRBV20-1
abundance: many

CDR3aa: CASSGRAGTIDTQYF
CDR3nt: TGCGCCAGCAGCGGAAGGGCGGGGACCATAGATACGCAGTATTTT
d_gene: NA
j_gene: TRBJ2-3
v_gene: TRBV5-1
abundance: many

CDR3aa: CASSQESRNTEAFF
CDR3nt: TGCGCCAGCAGCCAAGAAAGTAGGAACACTGAAGCTTTCTTT
d_gene: NA
j_gene: TRBJ1-1
v_gene: TRBV4-1
abundance: many

CDR3aa: CASSSRRQGESTEAFF
CDR3nt: TGCGCCAGCAGCTCCCGAAGACAGGGGGAAAGCACTGAAGCTTTCTTT
d_gene: TRBD1
j_gene: TRBJ1-1
v_gene: TRBV5-1
abundance: many